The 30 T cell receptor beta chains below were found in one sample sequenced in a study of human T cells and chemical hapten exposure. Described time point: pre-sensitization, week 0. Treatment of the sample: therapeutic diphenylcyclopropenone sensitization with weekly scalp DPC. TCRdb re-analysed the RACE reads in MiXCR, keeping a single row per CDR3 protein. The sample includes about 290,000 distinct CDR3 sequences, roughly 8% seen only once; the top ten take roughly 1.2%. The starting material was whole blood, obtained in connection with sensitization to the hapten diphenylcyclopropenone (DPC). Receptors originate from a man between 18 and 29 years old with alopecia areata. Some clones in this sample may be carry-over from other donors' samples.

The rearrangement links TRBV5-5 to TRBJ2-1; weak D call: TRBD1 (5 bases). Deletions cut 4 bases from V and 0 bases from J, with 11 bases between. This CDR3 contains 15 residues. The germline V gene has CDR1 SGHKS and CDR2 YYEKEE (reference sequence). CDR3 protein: CASSQSGYSYNEQFF. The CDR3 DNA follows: TGTGCCAGCAGCCAATCAGGGTACTCCTACAATGAGCAGTTCTTC.

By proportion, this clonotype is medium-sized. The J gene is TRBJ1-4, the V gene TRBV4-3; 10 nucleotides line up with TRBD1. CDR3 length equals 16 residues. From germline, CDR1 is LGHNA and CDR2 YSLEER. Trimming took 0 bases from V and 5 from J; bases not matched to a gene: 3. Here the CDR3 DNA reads TGCGCCAGCAGCCAAGACCGGACAGGGGGAAATGAAAAACTGTTTTTT. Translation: CASSQDRTGGNEKLFF.

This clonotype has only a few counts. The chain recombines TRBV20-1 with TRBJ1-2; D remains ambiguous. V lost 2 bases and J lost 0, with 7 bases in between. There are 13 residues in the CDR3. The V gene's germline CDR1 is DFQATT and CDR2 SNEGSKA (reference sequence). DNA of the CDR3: TGCAGTGCTAGATACAGAACTAACTATGGCTACACCTTC. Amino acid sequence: CSARYRTNYGYTF.

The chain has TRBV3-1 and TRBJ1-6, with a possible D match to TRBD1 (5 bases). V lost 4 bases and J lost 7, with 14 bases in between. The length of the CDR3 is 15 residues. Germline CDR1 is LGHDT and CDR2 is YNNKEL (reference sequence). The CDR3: CASSPPRGSNSPLHF. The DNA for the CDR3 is TGTGCCAGCAGCCCGCCGCGGGGGTCGAATTCACCCCTCCACTTT.

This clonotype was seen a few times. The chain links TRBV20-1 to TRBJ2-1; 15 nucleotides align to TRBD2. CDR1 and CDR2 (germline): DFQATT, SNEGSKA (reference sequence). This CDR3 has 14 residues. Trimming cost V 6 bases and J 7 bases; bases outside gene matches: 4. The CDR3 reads CSARTSGGANEQFF. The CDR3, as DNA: TGCAGTGCGAGGACTAGCGGGGGGGCGAATGAGCAGTTCTTC.

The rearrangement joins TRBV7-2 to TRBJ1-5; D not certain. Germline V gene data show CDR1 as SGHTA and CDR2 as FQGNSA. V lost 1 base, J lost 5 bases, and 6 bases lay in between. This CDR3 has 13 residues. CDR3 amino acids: CASSLESDQPQHF. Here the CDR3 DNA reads TGTGCCAGCAGCTTAGAATCAGATCAGCCCCAGCATTTT.

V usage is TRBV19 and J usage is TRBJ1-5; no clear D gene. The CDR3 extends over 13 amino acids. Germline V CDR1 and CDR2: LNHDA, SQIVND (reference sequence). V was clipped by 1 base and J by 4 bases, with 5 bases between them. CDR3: CASSIAPNQPQHF. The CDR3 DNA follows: TGTGCCAGTAGTATAGCTCCTAATCAGCCCCAGCATTTT.

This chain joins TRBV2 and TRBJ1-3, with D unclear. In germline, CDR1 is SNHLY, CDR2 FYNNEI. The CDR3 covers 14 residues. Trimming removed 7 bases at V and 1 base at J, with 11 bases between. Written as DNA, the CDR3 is TGTGCCAGCACCAGACAATCTTCTGGAAACACCATATATTTT. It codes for CASTRQSSGNTIYF.

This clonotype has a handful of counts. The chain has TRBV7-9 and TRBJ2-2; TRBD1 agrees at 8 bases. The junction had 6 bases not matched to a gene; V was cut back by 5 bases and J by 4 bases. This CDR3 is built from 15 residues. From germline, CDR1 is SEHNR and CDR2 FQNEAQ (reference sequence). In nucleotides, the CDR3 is TGTGCCAGCAGCCCTCGGACAGGGCTCACCGGGGAGCTGTTTTTT. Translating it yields CASSPRTGLTGELFF.

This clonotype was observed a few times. The DNA of the CDR3 is TGTGCCAGCAGTTATAGGACAGCTAGCACAGATACGCAGTATTTT. Amino acid sequence: CASSYRTASTDTQYF. This sequence joins TRBV11-2 and TRBJ2-3, with a tentative D call TRBD1 (6 bases). The CDR3 length is 15 residues. The germline gives CDR1 SGHAT, CDR2 FQNNGV. V was clipped by 6 bases and J by 0 bases, with 13 bases between them.

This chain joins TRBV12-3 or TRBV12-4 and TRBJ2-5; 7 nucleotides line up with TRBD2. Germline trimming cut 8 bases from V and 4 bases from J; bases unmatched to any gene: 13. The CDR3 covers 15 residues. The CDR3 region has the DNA TGTGCCAGCTCAGTGGGTTCCGGGGGGTCAGAGACCCAGTACTTC. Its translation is CASSVGSGGSETQYF.

CDR3 DNA sequence: TGTGCCAGCTGTTACGGATCGGGGGAGCAGTACGTC. Amino acids: CASCYGSGEQYV. The V call is TRBV6-9, the J call TRBJ2-7; a possible D gene is TRBD2 (5 bases). This CDR3 is built from 12 residues. The germline V gene has CDR1 MNHGY and CDR2 SVAAGI.

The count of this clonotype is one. The DNA of the CDR3 is TGTGCCAGCAGCCTGGGACTAGCGGGGGATTTACTCAGCACAGATACGCAGTATTTT. Its protein is CASSLGLAGDLLSTDTQYF. This rearrangement joins TRBV12-3 or TRBV12-4 to TRBJ2-3; TRBD2 aligns across 14 bases. CDR3 size: 19 residues. Losses at the gene ends were 6 bases for V and 0 bases for J; bases not matched to a gene: 11.

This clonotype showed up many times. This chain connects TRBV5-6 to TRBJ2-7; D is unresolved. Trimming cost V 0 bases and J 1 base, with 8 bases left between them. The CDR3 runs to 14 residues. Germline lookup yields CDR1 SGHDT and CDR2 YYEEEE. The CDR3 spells CASSLVDPSYEQYF. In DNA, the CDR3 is TGTGCCAGCAGCTTGGTCGATCCGTCCTACGAGCAGTACTTC.

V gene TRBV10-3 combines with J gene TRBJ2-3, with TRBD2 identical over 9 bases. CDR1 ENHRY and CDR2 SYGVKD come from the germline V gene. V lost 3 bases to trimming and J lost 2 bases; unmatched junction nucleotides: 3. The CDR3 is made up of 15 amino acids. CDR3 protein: CAISETSGPTDTQYF. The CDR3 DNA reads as TGTGCCATCAGTGAAACTAGCGGGCCCACAGATACGCAGTATTTT.

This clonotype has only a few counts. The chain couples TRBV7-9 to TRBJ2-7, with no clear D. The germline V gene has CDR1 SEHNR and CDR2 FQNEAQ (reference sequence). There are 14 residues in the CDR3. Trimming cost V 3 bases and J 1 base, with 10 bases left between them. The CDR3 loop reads CASSFSSFSYEQYF. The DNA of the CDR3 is TGTGCCAGCAGCTTCAGCAGTTTTTCCTACGAGCAGTACTTC.

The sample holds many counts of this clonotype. CDR3 coding DNA: TGTGCCAGCAGCTCGCAGAGGAACACTGAAGCTTTCTTT. Its translation is CASSSQRNTEAFF. J is TRBJ1-1 and V is TRBV7-2; D not certain. The CDR3 spans 13 residues. Trimming took off 4 bases at V and 1 base at J, with 7 bases between the two ends. Germline V gene lookup returns CDR1 SGHTA and CDR2 FQGNSA.

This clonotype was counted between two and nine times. The DNA of the CDR3 is TGTGCCAGCAACAAGGCCGGGGCCAACGTCCTGACTTTC. Residues: CASNKAGANVLTF. V and J are TRBV5-4 and TRBJ2-6; D is undetermined. CDR1 and CDR2 from the germline V gene are SGHNT and YYREEE (reference sequence). The CDR3 totals 13 residues. V was pared by 6 bases and J by 4 bases, with 8 bases between.

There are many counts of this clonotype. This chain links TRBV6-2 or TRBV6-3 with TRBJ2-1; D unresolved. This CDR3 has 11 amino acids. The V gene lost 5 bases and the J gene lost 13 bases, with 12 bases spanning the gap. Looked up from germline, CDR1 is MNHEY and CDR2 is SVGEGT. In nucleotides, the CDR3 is TGTGCCAGCAGTCCCGGCGTAGCTCAGTTCTTC. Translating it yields CASSPGVAQFF.

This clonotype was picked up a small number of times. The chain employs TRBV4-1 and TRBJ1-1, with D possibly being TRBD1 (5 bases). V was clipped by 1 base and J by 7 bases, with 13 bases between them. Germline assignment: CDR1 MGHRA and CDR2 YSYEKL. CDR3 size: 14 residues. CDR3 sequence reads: CASSQGGGRIEAFF. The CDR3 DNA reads TGCGCCAGCAGCCAAGGTGGGGGACGGATTGAAGCTTTCTTT.

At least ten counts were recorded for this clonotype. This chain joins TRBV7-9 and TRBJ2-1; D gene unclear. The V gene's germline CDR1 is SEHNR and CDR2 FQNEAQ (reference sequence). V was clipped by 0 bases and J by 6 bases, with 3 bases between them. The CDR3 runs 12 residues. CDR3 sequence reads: CASSLAPNEQFF. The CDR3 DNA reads TGTGCCAGCAGCTTAGCCCCCAATGAGCAGTTCTTC. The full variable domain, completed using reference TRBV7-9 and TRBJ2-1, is DTGVSQNPRHKITKRGQNVTFRCDPISEHNRLYWYRQTLGQGPEFLTYFQNEAQLEKSRLLSDRFSAERPKGSFSTLEIQRTEQGDSAMYLCASSLAPNEQFFGPGTRLTVL.

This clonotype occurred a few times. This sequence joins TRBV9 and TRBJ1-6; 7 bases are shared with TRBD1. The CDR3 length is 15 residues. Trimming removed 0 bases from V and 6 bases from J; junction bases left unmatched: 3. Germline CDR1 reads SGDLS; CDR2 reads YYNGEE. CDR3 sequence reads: CASSVGDSLNSPLHF. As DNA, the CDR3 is TGTGCCAGCAGCGTAGGGGACAGTCTTAATTCACCCCTCCACTTT.

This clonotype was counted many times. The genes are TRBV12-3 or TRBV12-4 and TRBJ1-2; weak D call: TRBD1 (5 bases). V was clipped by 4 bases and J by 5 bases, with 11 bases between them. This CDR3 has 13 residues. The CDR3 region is CASSSGSLYGYTF. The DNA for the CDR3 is TGTGCCAGCAGTTCAGGGAGCCTTTATGGCTACACCTTC.

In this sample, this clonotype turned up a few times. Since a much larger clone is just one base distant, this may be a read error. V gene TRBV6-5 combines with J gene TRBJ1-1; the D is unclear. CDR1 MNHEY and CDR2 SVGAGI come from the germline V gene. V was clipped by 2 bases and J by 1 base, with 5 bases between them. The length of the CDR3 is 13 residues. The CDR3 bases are TGTGCCAGCAGTTACGCAGCGAACACTGAAGCTTTCTTT. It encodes CASSYAANTEAFF.

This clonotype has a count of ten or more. This CDR3 reads CASSLGVIENIQYF. As DNA, the CDR3 is TGTGCCAGCAGCTTGGGAGTCATTGAAAACATTCAGTACTTC. This chain links TRBV5-5 with TRBJ2-4; no clear D gene. V lost 0 bases and J lost 5, with 9 bases in between. CDR1 is SGHKS and CDR2 is YYEKEE in the germline V gene (reference sequence). CDR3 length: 14 amino acids.

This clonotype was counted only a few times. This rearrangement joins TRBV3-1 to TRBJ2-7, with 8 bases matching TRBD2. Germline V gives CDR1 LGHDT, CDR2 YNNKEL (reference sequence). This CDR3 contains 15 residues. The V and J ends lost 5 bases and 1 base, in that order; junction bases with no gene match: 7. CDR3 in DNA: TGTGCCAGCAGCGTCAGCGGGGGTTCTTCCTACGAGCAGTACTTC. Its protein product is CASSVSGGSSYEQYF.

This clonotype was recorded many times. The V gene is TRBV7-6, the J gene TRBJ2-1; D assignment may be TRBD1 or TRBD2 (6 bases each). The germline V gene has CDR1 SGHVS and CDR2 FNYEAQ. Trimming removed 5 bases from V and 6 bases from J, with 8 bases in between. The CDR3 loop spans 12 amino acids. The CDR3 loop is CASSGGGNEQFF. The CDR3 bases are TGTGCCAGCAGCGGAGGGGGCAATGAGCAGTTCTTC.

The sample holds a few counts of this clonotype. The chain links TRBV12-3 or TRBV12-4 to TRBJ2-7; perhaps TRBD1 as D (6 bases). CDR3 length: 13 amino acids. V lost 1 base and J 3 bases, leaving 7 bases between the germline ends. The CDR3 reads CASSLEGGYEQYV. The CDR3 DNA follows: TGTGCCAGCAGTTTAGAAGGGGGCTACGAGCAGTACGTC.

In DNA, the CDR3 is TGCAGTGCTCTACAAGAGACCCAGTACTTC. Residues: CSALQETQYF. This chain connects TRBV20-1 to TRBJ2-5; D call uncertain. CDR3 length: 10 amino acids. Germline V gives CDR1 DFQATT, CDR2 SNEGSKA (reference sequence). Trimming removed 5 bases at V and 2 bases at J, with 3 bases between.

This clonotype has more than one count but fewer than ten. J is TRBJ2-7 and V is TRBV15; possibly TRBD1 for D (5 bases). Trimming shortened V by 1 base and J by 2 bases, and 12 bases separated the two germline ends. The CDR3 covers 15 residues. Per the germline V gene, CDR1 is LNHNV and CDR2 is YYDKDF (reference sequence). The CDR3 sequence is CATSRVDRSTYEQYV. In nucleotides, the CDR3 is TGTGCCACCAGCAGAGTTGACAGAAGTACCTACGAGCAGTACGTC.